This T cell receptor (beta chain) emerged from a study of beta chain features in type 1 diabetes. The CDR3 sequence is 14 residues long. The germline V gene has CDR1 SGHRS and CDR2 YFSETQ. V was pared by 4 bases and J by 6 bases, with 3 bases of the junction left unmatched. Sequencing targeted expressed TCRB transcripts, as all isolated RNA had been reverse transcribed. The repertoire was sequenced with immunoSEQ multiplex PCR; TCRdb's copy has only in-frame clones and lacks some. The sample yields 360,000 or so clones, less than 20% seen once. Overall study results and limits: Shortening of TCRB CDR3s, moderate but significant, appeared in all four CD4+ subsets of Type 1 diabetes patients. Patients showed naive, central memory and Treg TCRB repertoires that appeared more similar than those of healthy donors. It was not settled here whether HLA type affects TCRB rearrangement.

In its sample, this clone was seen a few times. Its antigen is not identified. Sample: naive CD4+ T cells from blood. The receptor comes from a woman aged 18-29 years in good health. This chain uses TRBV5-1 with TRBJ1-5; TRBD1 aligns across 11 bases. CDR3 nucleotide sequence: TGCGCCAGCAGCCCCGGACAGGGGGCTCAGCCCCAGCATTTT. It translates to CASSPGQGAQPQHF.